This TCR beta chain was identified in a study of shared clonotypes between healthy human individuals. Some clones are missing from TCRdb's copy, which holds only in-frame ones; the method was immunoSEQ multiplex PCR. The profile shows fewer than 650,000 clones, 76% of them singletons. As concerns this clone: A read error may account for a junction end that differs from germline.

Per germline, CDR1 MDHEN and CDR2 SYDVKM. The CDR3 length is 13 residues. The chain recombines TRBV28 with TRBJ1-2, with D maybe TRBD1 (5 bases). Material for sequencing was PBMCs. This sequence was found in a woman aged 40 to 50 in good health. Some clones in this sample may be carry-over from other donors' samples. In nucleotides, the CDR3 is TGTGCCAGCACCGTCCGGGCAGGTTTGGGGCTCGGCTTC. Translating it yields CASTVRAGLGLGF.